This is a list of T cell receptor beta chains from one sample in a study of blood T cell repertoires in COVID-19. Libraries were prepared by immunoSEQ multiplex PCR; TCRdb keeps only in-frame clonotypes and omits some of them. The table has 150,000 to 200,000 clones, 88% seen once. The sample was peripheral blood. These receptor sequences come from a human donor in a cohort sampled during active COVID-19. The CDR3 runs from the conserved cysteine through the conserved F or W. D genes are given only for firm matches. The listing skips clone size in some rows; elsewhere it reads once, few, many or a size class.

d_call j_call v_call clone_size cdr3_aa cdr3_nt
TRBD2 TRBJ2-7 TRBV2 NA CASSRGGTIYEQYF TGTGCCAGCAGCCGGGGGGGCACGATATACGAGCAGTACTTC
TRBD2 TRBJ2-5 TRBV6-6 NA CASSRLAGGPGETQYF TGTGCCAGCAGTCGACTAGCGGGAGGGCCAGGGGAGACCCAGTACTTC
NA TRBJ1-4 TRBV5-5 NA CASSSGVGRAREKLFF TGTGCCAGCAGCTCGGGGGTAGGCAGGGCCCGTGAAAAACTGTTTTTT
NA TRBJ2-7 TRBV27 NA CASSSARREQYF TGTGCCAGCAGTTCAGCACGGAGGGAGCAGTACTTC
TRBD1 TRBJ1-2 TRBV9 NA CASSPRGRDYGYTF TGTGCCAGCAGCCCCAGGGGGCGCGACTATGGCTACACCTTC
TRBD2 TRBJ2-3 TRBV10-3 NA CAISDIGLATDTQYF TGTGCCATCAGTGATATAGGACTAGCTACCGATACGCAGTATTTT
TRBD2 TRBJ2-1 TRBV19 NA CASSERSGGASYNEQFF TGTGCCAGTAGTGAAAGGAGCGGGGGGGCTTCCTACAATGAGCAGTTCTTC
NA TRBJ1-1 TRBV9 NA CASSVVRMPSRNTEAFF TGTGCCAGCAGCGTAGTCCGGATGCCTAGCAGGAACACTGAAGCTTTCTTT
TRBD1 TRBJ1-2 TRBV19 NA CASSIGQGNYGYTF TGTGCCAGTAGTATCGGACAGGGGAACTATGGCTACACCTTC
TRBD1 TRBJ1-1 TRBV29-1 NA CSVGQGAIGTEAFF TGCAGCGTGGGACAGGGGGCAATAGGCACTGAAGCTTTCTTT
NA TRBJ2-6 TRBV18 NA CASYYSGANVLTF TGTGCCAGCTACTACTCTGGGGCCAACGTCCTGACTTTC
TRBD1 TRBJ2-5 TRBV7-2 NA CASSLRGGQGARETQYF TGTGCCAGCAGCTTAAGGGGGGGACAGGGGGCGCGAGAGACCCAGTACTTC
TRBD1 TRBJ1-5 TRBV6-5 NA CASRRGTGDQPQHF TGTGCCAGCAGGAGGGGGACAGGAGATCAGCCCCAGCATTTT
NA TRBJ1-2 TRBV2 NA CASSAYGMRGYTF TGTGCCAGCAGTGCGTACGGGATGAGAGGCTACACCTTC
NA TRBJ1-5 TRBV5-6 NA CASSYRRNQPQHF TGTGCCAGCAGCTACAGACGCAATCAGCCCCAGCATTTT
TRBD1 TRBJ2-2 TRBV7-9 NA CASSLRGTGTGFVGELFF TGTGCCAGCAGCTTGCGGGGAACCGGGACAGGGTTTGTCGGGGAGCTGTTTTTT
NA TRBJ1-1 TRBV7-9 NA CASSLSLGGTEAFF TGTGCCAGCAGCTTAAGCCTGGGAGGCACTGAAGCTTTCTTT
NA TRBJ1-5 TRBV28 NA CASRGDINSNQPQHF TGTGCCAGCAGGGGGGACATTAATAGCAATCAGCCCCAGCATTTT
NA TRBJ1-1 TRBV27 many CASSWGAGAEAFF TGTGCCAGCAGTTGGGGGGCGGGGGCTGAAGCTTTCTTT
TRBD1 TRBJ1-1 TRBV4-3 NA CASSRGQMNTEAFF TGCGCCAGCAGCCGGGGACAGATGAACACTGAAGCTTTCTTT
NA TRBJ1-2 TRBV19 NA CASSSRTYGYTF TGTGCCAGTAGTTCTAGAACCTATGGCTACACCTTC
TRBD1 TRBJ1-1 TRBV9 NA CASSGGQGLVNTEAFF TGTGCCAGCAGCGGGGGACAGGGGTTGGTGAACACTGAAGCTTTCTTT
NA TRBJ1-1 TRBV9 NA CASSVGNRLRPLNTEAFF TGTGCCAGCAGCGTAGGTAACAGGCTACGACCATTGAACACTGAAGCTTTCTTT
NA TRBJ1-6 TRBV12-5 NA CASGLAQTYNSPLHF TGTGCTAGTGGTTTGGCACAGACCTATAATTCACCCCTCCACTTT
TRBD1 TRBJ2-7 TRBV11-2 once CASSLGQGGYEQYF TGTGCCAGCAGCTTAGGACAGGGCGGGTACGAGCAGTACTTC
NA TRBJ1-2 TRBV6-1 NA CASSETVNYGYTF TGTGCCAGCAGTGAGACAGTCAACTATGGCTACACCTTC
TRBD1 TRBJ1-5 TRBV19 few CASLRADRASNQPQHF TGTGCCAGCCTAAGGGCCGACAGGGCCAGCAATCAGCCCCAGCATTTT
NA TRBJ2-6 TRBV11-3 NA CGRWRREFAHSGANVLTF TGTGGACGTTGGCGCAGGGAATTTGCGCACTCTGGGGCCAACGTCCTGACTTTC
NA TRBJ2-4 TRBV9 NA CASSVGLAQNIQYF TGTGCCAGCAGCGTAGGATTGGCTCAAAACATTCAGTACTTC
NA TRBJ2-2 TRBV5-1 NA CASRIAGANTGELFF TGCGCCAGCAGGATTGCCGGAGCGAACACCGGGGAGCTGTTTTTT
NA TRBJ1-2 TRBV5-4 NA CASSLAISGMNGYTF TGTGCCAGCAGCTTGGCTATCTCGGGAATGAATGGCTACACCTTC
NA TRBJ2-1 TRBV18 NA CASSPTVYNEQFF TGTGCCAGCTCACCAACGGTTTACAATGAGCAGTTCTTC
TRBD2 TRBJ2-2 TRBV19 NA CASSMASGLANTGELFF TGTGCCAGTAGTATGGCTAGCGGGCTAGCGAACACCGGGGAGCTGTTTTTT
TRBD1 TRBJ1-5 TRBV28 NA CASSRTGISNQPQHF TGTGCCAGCAGTCGGACAGGTATTAGCAATCAGCCCCAGCATTTT